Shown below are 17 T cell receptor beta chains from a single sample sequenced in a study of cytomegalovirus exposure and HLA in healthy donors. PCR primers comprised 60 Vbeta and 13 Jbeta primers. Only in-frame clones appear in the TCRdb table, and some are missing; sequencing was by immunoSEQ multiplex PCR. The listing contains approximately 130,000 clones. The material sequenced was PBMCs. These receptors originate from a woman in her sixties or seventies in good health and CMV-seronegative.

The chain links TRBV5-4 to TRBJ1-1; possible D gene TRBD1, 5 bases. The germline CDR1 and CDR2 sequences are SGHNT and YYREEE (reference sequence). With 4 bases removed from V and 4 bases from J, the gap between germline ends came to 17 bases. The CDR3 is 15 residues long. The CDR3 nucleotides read TGTGCCAGCAGCCGGGACCCTCCGGGGGGCACTGAAGCTTTCTTT. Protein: CASSRDPPGGTEAFF. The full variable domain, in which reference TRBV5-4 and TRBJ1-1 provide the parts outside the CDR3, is ETGVTQSPTHLIKTRGQQVTLRCSSQSGHNTVSWYQQALGQGPQFIFQYYREEENGRGNFPPRFSGLQFPNYSSELNVNALELDDSALYLCASSRDPPGGTEAFFGQGTRLTVV.

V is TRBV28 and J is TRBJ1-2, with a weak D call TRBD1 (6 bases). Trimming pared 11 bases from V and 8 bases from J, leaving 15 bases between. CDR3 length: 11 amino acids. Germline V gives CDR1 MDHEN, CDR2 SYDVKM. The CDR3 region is CAAVSGEGYTF. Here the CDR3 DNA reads TGTGCCGCGGTGTCAGGGGAAGGCTACACCTTC.

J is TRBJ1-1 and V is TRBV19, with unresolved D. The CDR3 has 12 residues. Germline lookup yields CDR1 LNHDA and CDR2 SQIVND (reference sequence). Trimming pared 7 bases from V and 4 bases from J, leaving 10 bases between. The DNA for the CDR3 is TGTGCCAGTACGGGTGTATTCACTGAAGCTTTCTTT. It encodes CASTGVFTEAFF.

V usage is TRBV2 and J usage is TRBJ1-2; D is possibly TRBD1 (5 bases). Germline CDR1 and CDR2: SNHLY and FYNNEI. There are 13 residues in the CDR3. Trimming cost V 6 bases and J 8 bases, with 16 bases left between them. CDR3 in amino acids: CASSPVGTWGYTF. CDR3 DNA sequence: TGTGCCAGCAGCCCCGTGGGGACTTGGGGCTACACCTTC. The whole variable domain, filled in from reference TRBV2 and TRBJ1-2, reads EPEVTQTPSHQVTQMGQEVILRCVPISNHLYFYWYRQILGQKVEFLVSFYNNEISEKSEIFDDQFSVERPDGSNFTLKIRSTKLEDSAMYFCASSPVGTWGYTFGSGTRLTVV.

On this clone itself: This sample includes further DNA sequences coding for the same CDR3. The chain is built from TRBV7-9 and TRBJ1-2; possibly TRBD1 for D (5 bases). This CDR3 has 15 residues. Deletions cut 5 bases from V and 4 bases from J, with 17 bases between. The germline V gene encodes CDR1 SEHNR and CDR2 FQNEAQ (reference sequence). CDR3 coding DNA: TGTGCCAGCAGCGCTTCGGGGGGACTGAGCTATGGCTACACCTTC. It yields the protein CASSASGGLSYGYTF.

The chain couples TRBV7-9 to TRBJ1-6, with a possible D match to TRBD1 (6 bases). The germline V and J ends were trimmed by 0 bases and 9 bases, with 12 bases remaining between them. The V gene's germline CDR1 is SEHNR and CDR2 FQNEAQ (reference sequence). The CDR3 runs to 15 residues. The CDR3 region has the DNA TGTGCCAGCAGCTTAGCGGCAGGGGTAGGTTCACCCCTCCACTTT. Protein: CASSLAAGVGSPLHF.

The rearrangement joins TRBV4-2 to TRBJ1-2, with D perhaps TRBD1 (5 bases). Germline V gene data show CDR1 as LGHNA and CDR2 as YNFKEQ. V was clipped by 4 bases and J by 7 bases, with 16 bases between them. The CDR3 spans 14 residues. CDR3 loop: CASSLGAGEGGYTF. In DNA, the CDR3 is TGTGCCAGCAGCCTAGGGGCGGGGGAGGGTGGCTACACCTTC.

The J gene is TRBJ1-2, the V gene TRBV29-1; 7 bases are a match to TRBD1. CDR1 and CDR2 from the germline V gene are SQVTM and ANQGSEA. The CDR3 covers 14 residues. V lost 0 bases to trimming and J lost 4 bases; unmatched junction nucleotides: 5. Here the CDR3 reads CSVEDRTGRYGYTF. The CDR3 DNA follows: TGCAGCGTTGAAGATCGGACAGGCCGCTATGGCTACACCTTC.

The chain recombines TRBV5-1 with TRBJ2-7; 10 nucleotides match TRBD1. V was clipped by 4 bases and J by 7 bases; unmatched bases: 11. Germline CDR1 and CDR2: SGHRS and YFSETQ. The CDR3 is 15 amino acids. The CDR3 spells CASSGTTGGAGEQYF. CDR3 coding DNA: TGCGCCAGCAGCGGAACGACAGGGGGCGCCGGAGAGCAGTACTTC.

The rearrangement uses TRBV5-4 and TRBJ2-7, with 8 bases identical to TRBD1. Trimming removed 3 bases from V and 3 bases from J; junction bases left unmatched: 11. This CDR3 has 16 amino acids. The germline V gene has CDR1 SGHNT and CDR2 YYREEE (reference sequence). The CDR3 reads CASSSRSRDRFYEQYF. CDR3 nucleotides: TGTGCCAGCAGCTCCCGGAGCCGGGACAGGTTCTACGAGCAGTACTTC.

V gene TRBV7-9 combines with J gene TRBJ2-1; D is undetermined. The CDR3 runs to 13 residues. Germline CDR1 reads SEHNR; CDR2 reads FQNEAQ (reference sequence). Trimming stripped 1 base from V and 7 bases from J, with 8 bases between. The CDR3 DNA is TGTGCCAGCAGCTTAGATCTGGAGAATGAGCAGTTCTTC. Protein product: CASSLDLENEQFF. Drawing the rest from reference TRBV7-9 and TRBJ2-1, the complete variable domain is DTGVSQNPRHKITKRGQNVTFRCDPISEHNRLYWYRQTLGQGPEFLTYFQNEAQLEKSRLLSDRFSAERPKGSFSTLEIQRTEQGDSAMYLCASSLDLENEQFFGPGTRLTVL.

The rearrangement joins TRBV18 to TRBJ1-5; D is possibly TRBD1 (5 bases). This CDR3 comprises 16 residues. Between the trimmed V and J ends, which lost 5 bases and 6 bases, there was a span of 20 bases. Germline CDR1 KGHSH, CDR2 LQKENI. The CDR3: CASSDSGGEGIQPQHF. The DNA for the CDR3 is TGTGCCAGCTCAGACTCGGGAGGGGAAGGGATTCAGCCCCAGCATTTT. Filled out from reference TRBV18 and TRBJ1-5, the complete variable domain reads NAGVMQNPRHLVRRRGQEARLRCSPMKGHSHVYWYRQLPEEGLKFMVYLQKENIIDESGMPKERFSAEFPKEGPSILRIQQVVRGDSAAYFCASSDSGGEGIQPQHFGDGTRLSIL.

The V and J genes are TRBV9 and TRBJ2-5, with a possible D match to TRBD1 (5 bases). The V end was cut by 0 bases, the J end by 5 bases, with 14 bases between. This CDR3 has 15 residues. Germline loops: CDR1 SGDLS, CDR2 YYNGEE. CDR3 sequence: CASSVAEGVRETQYF. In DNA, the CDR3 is TGTGCCAGCAGCGTAGCCGAAGGGGTGCGTGAGACCCAGTACTTC.

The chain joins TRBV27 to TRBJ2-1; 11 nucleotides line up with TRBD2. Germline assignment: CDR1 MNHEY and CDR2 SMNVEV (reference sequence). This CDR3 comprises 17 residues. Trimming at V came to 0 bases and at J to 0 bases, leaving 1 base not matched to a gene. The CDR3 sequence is CASSLSTSGISYNEQFF. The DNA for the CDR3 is TGTGCCAGCAGTTTATCGACTAGCGGGATCTCCTACAATGAGCAGTTCTTC.

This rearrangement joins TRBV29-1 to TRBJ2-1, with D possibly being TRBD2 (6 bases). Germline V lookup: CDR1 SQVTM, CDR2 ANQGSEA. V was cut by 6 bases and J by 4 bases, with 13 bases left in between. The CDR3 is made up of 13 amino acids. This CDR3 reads CSVGRTTYNEQFF. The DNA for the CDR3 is TGCAGCGTGGGGAGGACTACTTACAATGAGCAGTTCTTC.

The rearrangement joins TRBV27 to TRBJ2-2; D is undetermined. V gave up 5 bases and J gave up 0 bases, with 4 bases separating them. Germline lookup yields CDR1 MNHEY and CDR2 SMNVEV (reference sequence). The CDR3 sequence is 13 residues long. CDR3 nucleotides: TGTGCCAGCAGTCCCACGAACACCGGGGAGCTGTTTTTT. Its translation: CASSPTNTGELFF.

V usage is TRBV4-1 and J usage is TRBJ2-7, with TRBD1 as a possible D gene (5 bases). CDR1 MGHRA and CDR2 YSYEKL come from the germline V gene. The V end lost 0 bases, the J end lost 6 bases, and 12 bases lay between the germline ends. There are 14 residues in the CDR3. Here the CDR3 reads CASSQEAFQGEQYF. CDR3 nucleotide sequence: TGCGCCAGCAGCCAAGAAGCGTTCCAGGGCGAGCAGTACTTC.